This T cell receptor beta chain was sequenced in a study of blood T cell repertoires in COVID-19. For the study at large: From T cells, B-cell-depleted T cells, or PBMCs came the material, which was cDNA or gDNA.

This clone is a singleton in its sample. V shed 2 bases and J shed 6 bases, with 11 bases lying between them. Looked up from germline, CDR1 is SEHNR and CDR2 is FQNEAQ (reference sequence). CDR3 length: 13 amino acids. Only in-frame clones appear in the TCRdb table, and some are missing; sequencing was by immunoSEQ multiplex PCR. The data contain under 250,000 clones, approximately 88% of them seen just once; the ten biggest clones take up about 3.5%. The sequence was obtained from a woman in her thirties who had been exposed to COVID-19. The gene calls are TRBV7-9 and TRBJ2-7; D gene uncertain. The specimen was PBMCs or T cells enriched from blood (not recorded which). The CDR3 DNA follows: TGTGCCAGCAGCTTATCGAGAGCCGCCGAGCAGTACTTC. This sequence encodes CASSLSRAAEQYF.